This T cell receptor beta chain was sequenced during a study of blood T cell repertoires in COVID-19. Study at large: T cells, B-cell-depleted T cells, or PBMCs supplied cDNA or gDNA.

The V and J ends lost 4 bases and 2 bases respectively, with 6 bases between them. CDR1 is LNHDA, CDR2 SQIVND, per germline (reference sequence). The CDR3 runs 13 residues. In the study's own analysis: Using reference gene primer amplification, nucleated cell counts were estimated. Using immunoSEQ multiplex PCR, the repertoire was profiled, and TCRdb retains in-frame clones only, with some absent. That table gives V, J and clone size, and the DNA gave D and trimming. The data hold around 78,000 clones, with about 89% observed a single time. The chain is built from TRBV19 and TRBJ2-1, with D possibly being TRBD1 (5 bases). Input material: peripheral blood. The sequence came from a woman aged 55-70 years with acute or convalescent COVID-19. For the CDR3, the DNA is TGTGCCAGTAGTACAGGGACCTACAATGAGCAGTTCTTC. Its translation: CASSTGTYNEQFF.